This entry lists 26 T cell receptor beta chains sequenced from one sample in a study of human T cells and chemical hapten exposure (dated by TCRdb to the early 2020s). To prepare the library, RACE was applied. Sequenced using a NextSeq 500. TCRdb passed the public sequencing reads through fastp at Q25 and MiXCR, retaining productive beta sequences. CDR3 protein duplicates are merged, each entry listing the most common genes and DNA. For this sample the table gives 50,000 to 65,000 distinct CDR3 sequences, of which 9.9% were detected only once. The ten largest clones represent 16% of the sample. What this sample's time point label stands for: patch test 3, about 24 weeks after DPC sensitization. The treatment or condition tag for this specimen amounts to: therapeutic diphenylcyclopropenone sensitization with weekly scalp DPC. The sequenced sample was whole blood, obtained in connection with sensitization to the hapten diphenylcyclopropenone (DPC). All receptors come from a woman in her 40s with alopecia areata. Some clones in this sample may be carry-over from other donors' samples.

This clonotype showed up many times. The chain has TRBV20-1 and TRBJ1-1; possible D gene TRBD1, 5 bases. The V gene lost 2 bases and the J gene lost 1 base, with 11 bases spanning the gap. CDR3 length equals 14 residues. CDR1 DFQATT and CDR2 SNEGSKA come from the germline V gene (reference sequence). CDR3 region: CSARPRTRNTEAFF. DNA of the CDR3: TGCAGTGCTAGACCGAGGACAAGGAACACTGAAGCTTTCTTT.

This clonotype has more than one count but fewer than ten. The chain employs TRBV7-9 and TRBJ2-7; possibly TRBD1 for D (5 bases). The CDR3 is made up of 14 amino acids. V was cut by 2 bases and J by 5 bases, with 13 bases left in between. Germline V gene data show CDR1 as SEHNR and CDR2 as FQNEAQ (reference sequence). The CDR3 nucleotides are TGTGCCAGCAGCTTAACTGGGGCTCGAGACGAGCAGTACTTC. Amino acids: CASSLTGARDEQYF. The full variable domain, in which reference TRBV7-9 and TRBJ2-7 provide the parts outside the CDR3, is DTGVSQNPRHKITKRGQNVTFRCDPISEHNRLYWYRQTLGQGPEFLTYFQNEAQLEKSRLLSDRFSAERPKGSFSTLEIQRTEQGDSAMYLCASSLTGARDEQYFGPGTRLTVT.

The chain uses TRBV20-1 and TRBJ2-2; no firm D call. V lost 0 bases and J lost 14, with 16 bases in between. Germline V gene data show CDR1 as DFQATT and CDR2 as SNEGSKA (reference sequence). The CDR3 length is 13 residues. The CDR3 loop reads CSARDHSESRLFF. Written as DNA, the CDR3 is TGCAGTGCTAGAGATCATTCGGAGAGCCGACTGTTTTTT.

This chain connects TRBV24-1 to TRBJ2-4; 8 bases are a match to TRBD1. The CDR3 consists of 16 residues. Losses at the gene ends were 3 bases for V and 0 bases for J; bases not matched to a gene: 3. The V gene's germline CDR1 is KGHDR and CDR2 SFDVKD. The CDR3 spells CATSDPGGLAKNIQYF. The DNA of the CDR3 is TGTGCCACCAGTGATCCAGGGGGCCTAGCCAAAAACATTCAGTACTTC.

This clonotype was picked up a small number of times. The rearrangement joins TRBV9 to TRBJ2-1; the D gene could be TRBD1 or TRBD2 (5 bases each). V was cut by 4 bases and J by 8 bases, with 7 bases left in between. Per the germline V gene, CDR1 is SGDLS and CDR2 is YYNGEE. CDR3 length: 11 amino acids. The CDR3 reads CASSPGHEQFF. The CDR3 bases are TGTGCCAGCAGCCCGGGGCATGAGCAGTTCTTC.

In this sample, this clonotype turned up a few times. The genes are TRBV6-6 and TRBJ1-1; D not certain. CDR3 length: 15 residues. Germline CDR1 and CDR2: MNHNY and SVGAGI (reference sequence). V dropped 1 base and J dropped 5 bases, with 14 bases sitting between them. The CDR3 coding sequence is TGTGCCAGCAGTTACTTCCTTGGGGAGACAACTGAAGCTTTCTTT. Protein: CASSYFLGETTEAFF.

The chain links TRBV6-1 to TRBJ2-2; D gene ambiguous. Trimming cost V 2 bases and J 16 bases, with 14 bases left between them. Germline assignment: CDR1 MNHNS and CDR2 SASEGT. The CDR3 spans 12 residues. CDR3 sequence: CASSELDAPSFF. The CDR3 DNA reads TGTGCCAGCAGTGAATTGGACGCTCCCTCGTTTTTT.

This clonotype was detected only a few times. The J gene is TRBJ1-1, the V gene TRBV16; no clear D gene. Trimming shortened V by 0 bases and J by 3 bases, and 11 bases separated the two germline ends. Germline CDR1 reads KGHSY; CDR2 reads FQNENV. There are 15 residues in the CDR3. CDR3: CASSQSGTKDTEAFF. The CDR3 bases are TGTGCCAGCAGCCAATCAGGAACGAAGGACACTGAAGCTTTCTTT.

This clonotype has only one observation. The chain joins TRBV28 to TRBJ2-7; D not certain. There are 15 residues in the CDR3. Germline V gives CDR1 MDHEN, CDR2 SYDVKM. The V end lost 5 bases, the J end lost 4 bases, and 18 bases lay between the germline ends. The CDR3 region is CASSRLADLGYEQYF. The DNA of the CDR3 is TGTGCCAGCAGTCGCCTCGCTGACTTAGGATACGAGCAGTACTTC. The whole variable domain, remainder taken from reference TRBV28 and TRBJ2-7, is DVKVTQSSRYLVKRTGEKVFLECVQDMDHENMFWYRQDPGLGLRLIYFSYDVKMKEKGDIPEGYSVSREKKERFSLILESASTNQTSMYLCASSRLADLGYEQYFGPGTRLTVT.

This clonotype was counted ten times or more. The rearrangement uses TRBV4-2 and TRBJ2-3; D is ambiguous. The V end lost 1 base, the J end lost 2 bases, and 7 bases lay between the germline ends. CDR3 length equals 14 residues. CDR1 is LGHNA and CDR2 is YNFKEQ in the germline V gene. This chain's CDR3 is CASSQGATTDTQYF. CDR3 DNA sequence: TGTGCCAGCAGCCAAGGGGCCACCACAGATACGCAGTATTTT.

CDR3 sequence reads: CASSGIRTEAFF. The CDR3, as DNA: TGTGCCAGCTCCGGAATTCGCACTGAAGCTTTCTTT. The chain links TRBV18 to TRBJ1-1; D is unclear. Germline assignment: CDR1 KGHSH and CDR2 LQKENI. The length of the CDR3 is 12 residues. The V and J ends lost 6 bases and 4 bases respectively, with 9 bases between them.

The chain combines TRBV29-1 with TRBJ1-1; 9 bases align to TRBD1. This CDR3 region has 13 residues. Looked up from germline, CDR1 is SQVTM and CDR2 is ANQGSEA. Trimming cost V 3 bases and J 4 bases; bases outside gene matches: 3. CDR3 protein: CSVEKTGGTEAFF. CDR3 bases: TGCAGCGTTGAGAAGACAGGGGGCACTGAAGCTTTCTTT.

The chain joins TRBV7-2 to TRBJ1-1; D is ambiguous. V gave up 6 bases and J gave up 7 bases, with 12 bases separating them. This CDR3 is built from 12 residues. Germline V gene lookup returns CDR1 SGHTA and CDR2 FQGNSA. CDR3 sequence reads: CASRPRQSEAFF. The CDR3 DNA sequence: TGTGCCAGCAGACCGCGACAAAGTGAAGCTTTCTTT.

V gene TRBV9 combines with J gene TRBJ2-7; a weak D match, TRBD2 (6 bases). CDR3 length equals 14 residues. The V gene's germline CDR1 is SGDLS and CDR2 YYNGEE. V was trimmed by 2 bases and J by 2 bases, leaving 11 bases between them. The CDR3 DNA sequence: TGTGCCAGCAGCGTGGGCGAGCGGGCCTACGAGCAGTACTTC. It codes for CASSVGERAYEQYF. The full variable domain, completed using reference TRBV9 and TRBJ2-7, is DSGVTQTPKHLITATGQRVTLRCSPRSGDLSVYWYQQSLDQGLQFLIQYYNGEERAKGNILERFSAQQFPDLHSELNLSSLELGDSALYFCASSVGERAYEQYFGPGTRLTVT.

This clonotype was seen many times. The CDR3 here is CASSWGTEAFF. In DNA, the CDR3 is TGTGCCAGCAGCTGGGGCACTGAAGCTTTCTTT. The chain employs TRBV7-9 and TRBJ1-1; no definite D call. This CDR3 contains 11 residues. The V and J ends lost 4 bases and 4 bases respectively, with 4 bases between them. The germline V gene encodes CDR1 SEHNR and CDR2 FQNEAQ (reference sequence).

This chain uses TRBV7-2 with TRBJ2-1; the D gene is possibly TRBD2 (5 bases). V shed 3 bases and J shed 9 bases, with 15 bases lying between them. CDR1 and CDR2 from the germline V gene are SGHTA and FQGNSA. This CDR3 comprises 14 residues. The DNA of the CDR3 is TGTGCCAGCAGCTTTACGCCTGGACTGTTTGAGCAGTTCTTC. Protein product: CASSFTPGLFEQFF. The entire variable domain, with the rest obtained from reference TRBV7-2 and TRBJ2-1, is as follows: GAGVSQSPSNKVTEKGKDVELRCDPISGHTALYWYRQSLGQGLEFLIYFQGNSAPDKSGLPSDRFSAERTGGSVSTLTIQRTQQEDSAVYLCASSFTPGLFEQFFGPGTRLTVL.

This clonotype has at least ten counts. V is TRBV29-1 and J is TRBJ1-2, with D possibly being TRBD1 (6 bases). Germline V gives CDR1 SQVTM, CDR2 ANQGSEA. Trimming took off 3 bases at V and 7 bases at J, with 12 bases between the two ends. CDR3 length equals 12 residues. The CDR3 here is CSVDSGAGGYTF. The CDR3 region has the DNA TGCAGCGTTGACTCGGGGGCCGGTGGCTACACCTTC.

The sample holds many counts of this clonotype. The chain is built from TRBV27 and TRBJ1-1; D possibly corresponds to TRBD1 (5 bases). The CDR3 runs 13 residues. Trimming stripped 3 bases from V and 10 bases from J, with 15 bases between. Germline-derived CDR1 and CDR2 are MNHEY and SMNVEV (reference sequence). The CDR3 DNA follows: TGTGCCAGCAGTTTGGGACTGGGCTGGGCAGCTTTCTTT. As protein: CASSLGLGWAAFF.

This clonotype was picked up a small number of times. The gene calls are TRBV27 and TRBJ2-1; D is possibly TRBD1 or TRBD2 (5 bases each). CDR1 and CDR2 (germline): MNHEY, SMNVEV (reference sequence). Trimming took 5 bases from V and 4 from J, leaving 15 bases between them. The CDR3 contains 15 residues. For the CDR3, the DNA is TGTGCCAGCAGTCCTAATAGGGACGCTTACAATGAGCAGTTCTTC. Protein product: CASSPNRDAYNEQFF.

This clonotype rates as medium-sized. The rearrangement links TRBV18 to TRBJ1-1; D is undetermined. CDR3 size: 15 residues. CDR1 and CDR2 (germline): KGHSH, LQKENI. V shed 3 bases and J shed 6 bases, with 17 bases lying between them. The chain's CDR3 is CASSPVMDRPAEAFF. CDR3 bases: TGTGCCAGCTCACCCGTTATGGATCGGCCCGCTGAAGCTTTCTTT.

This clonotype was counted ten times or more. The J gene is TRBJ1-2, the V gene TRBV28; 7 nucleotides line up with TRBD1. The CDR3 runs 12 residues. The germline V gene has CDR1 MDHEN and CDR2 SYDVKM. V shed 7 bases and J 4 bases; nucleotides not matched to a gene: 3. The CDR3 nucleotides read TGTGCCAGCAACACAGGGGTCTATGGCTACACCTTC. Amino acid sequence: CASNTGVYGYTF.

This clonotype has a handful of counts. V gene TRBV19 combines with J gene TRBJ1-5; unclear D gene. This CDR3 comprises 13 residues. V dropped 3 bases and J dropped 5 bases, with 8 bases sitting between them. Germline lookup yields CDR1 LNHDA and CDR2 SQIVND (reference sequence). The CDR3: CASSMIRDQPQHF. The CDR3 DNA reads TGTGCCAGTAGTATGATAAGGGATCAGCCCCAGCATTTT.

This clonotype was seen more than once but under ten times. The genes are TRBV7-6 and TRBJ2-7; tentatively, D is TRBD1 (6 bases). Trimming removed 5 bases from V and 6 bases from J, with 11 bases in between. The CDR3 is made up of 12 amino acids. From germline, CDR1 is SGHVS and CDR2 FNYEAQ. Written as DNA, the CDR3 is TGTGCCAGCAGCCTGGTGGGGGCCGAGCAGTACTTC. Translated: CASSLVGAEQYF.

This clonotype was seen many times. In nucleotides, the CDR3 is TGCGCCAGCAGTCAATCGGGAGGATACAATCAGCCCCAGCATTTT. Protein: CASSQSGGYNQPQHF. The rearrangement links TRBV23-1 to TRBJ1-5; D is unclear. TRBV23-1 has ORF status, its function being uncertain. CDR3 size: 15 residues. Between the trimmed V and J ends, which lost 0 bases and 3 bases, there was a span of 9 bases.

This clonotype was counted between two and nine times. V gene TRBV24-1 combines with J gene TRBJ2-5, with D perhaps TRBD1 or TRBD2 (5 bases each). The germline CDR1 and CDR2 sequences are KGHDR and SFDVKD. The CDR3 totals 14 residues. Trimming took off 9 bases at V and 1 base at J, with 14 bases between the two ends. DNA of the CDR3: TGTGCCACCTCCAGCTCCGGGACCCAAGAGACCCAGTACTTC. Translated, it gives CATSSSGTQETQYF.

The chain has TRBV2 and TRBJ2-5; D may match TRBD1 or TRBD2 (5 bases each). The V gene lost 1 base and the J gene lost 5 bases, with 14 bases spanning the gap. The CDR3 extends over 15 amino acids. CDR1 and CDR2 (germline): SNHLY, FYNNEI. This CDR3 is CASSEGDLGRETQYF. CDR3 nucleotides: TGTGCCAGCAGTGAAGGGGACCTAGGCCGGGAGACCCAGTACTTC.